These T cell receptor beta chains were read from a single sample in a study of technical replicates of blood from a few donors. Repertoires were generated with immunoSEQ multiplex PCR, while TCRdb's copy carries only in-frame clones and drops some. The data contain 50,000 to 75,000 clones, about 93% of them singletons. Input material: PBMCs. These receptors were taken from a human donor in good health. Some clones in this sample may be carry-over from other donors' samples. CDR3s include the opening cysteine and the closing phenylalanine or tryptophan. A D gene is named only where the DNA matches it firmly. Where a row states a size, it is once, few, many or the class of an expanded clone; other rows omit it.

>TRBJ1-2|TRBV19|-|-
TGTGCCAGTAGTAGGGAGACAACAACCGGCTACACCTTC
CASSRETTTGYTF
>TRBJ2-5|TRBV7-7|TRBD2|-
TGTGCCAGCAGCTTAGTTGGTACCAGCGGGGGGGCTCGTGAGACCCAGTACTTC
CASSLVGTSGGARETQYF
>TRBJ1-5|TRBV10-1|-|-
TGCGCCAGCATGACAGCAGATCAGCCCCAGCATTTT
CASMTADQPQHF
>TRBJ2-5|TRBV11-2|-|-
TGTGCCAGCAGCCGTGGACAGCCCTGGGAGACCCAGTACTTC
CASSRGQPWETQYF
>TRBJ1-2|TRBV5-1|TRBD1|-
TGCGCCAGCAGTCGAACAGGGGCGAACTATGGCTACACCTTC
CASSRTGANYGYTF
>TRBJ2-2|TRBV4-1|-|-
TGCGCCAGCAGCCAAGAATTGGGGGCGCGGACCGGGGAGCTGTTTTTT
CASSQELGARTGELFF
>TRBJ1-5|TRBV6-6|-|once
TGTGCCAGCAGCGACCTCGCGGCGGTCAATCAGCCCCAGCATTTT
CASSDLAAVNQPQHF
>TRBJ1-2|TRBV15|-|-
TGTGCCACCAGCAGAGGGGGTCGGGACATCTATAATGGCTACACCTTC
CATSRGGRDIYNGYTF
>TRBJ1-1|TRBV15|-|-
TGTGCCACCAGCAGAGCAGGGCCCACTGAAGCTTTCTTT
CATSRAGPTEAFF
>TRBJ1-1|TRBV4-3|-|-
TGCGCCAGCAGCCAAGAACAGGGATTTTACTCTGAAGCTTTCTTT
CASSQEQGFYSEAFF